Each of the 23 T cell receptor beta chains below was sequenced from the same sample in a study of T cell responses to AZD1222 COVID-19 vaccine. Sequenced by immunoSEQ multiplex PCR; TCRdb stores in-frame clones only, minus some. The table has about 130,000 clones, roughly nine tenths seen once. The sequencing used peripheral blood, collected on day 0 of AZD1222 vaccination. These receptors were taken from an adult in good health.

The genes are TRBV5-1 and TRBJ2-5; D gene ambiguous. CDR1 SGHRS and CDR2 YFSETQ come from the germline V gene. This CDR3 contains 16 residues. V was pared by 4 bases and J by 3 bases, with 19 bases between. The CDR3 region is CASSESESSREETQYF. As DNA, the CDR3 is TGCGCCAGCAGCGAATCGGAGTCTTCCCGGGAAGAGACCCAGTACTTC.

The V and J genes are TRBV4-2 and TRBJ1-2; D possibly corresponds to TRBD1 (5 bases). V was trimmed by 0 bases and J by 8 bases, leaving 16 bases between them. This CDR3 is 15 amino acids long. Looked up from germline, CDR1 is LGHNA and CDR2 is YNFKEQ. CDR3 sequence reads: CASSQDVQAGRGYTF. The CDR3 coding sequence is TGTGCCAGCAGCCAAGATGTACAGGCGGGCCGAGGCTACACCTTC.

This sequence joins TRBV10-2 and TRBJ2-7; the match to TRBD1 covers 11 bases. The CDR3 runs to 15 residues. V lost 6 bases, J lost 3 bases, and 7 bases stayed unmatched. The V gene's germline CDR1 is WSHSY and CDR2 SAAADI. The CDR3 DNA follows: TGCGCCAGCAGCGAAGGACAGGGGGCTAGCTACGAGCAGTACTTC. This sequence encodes CASSEGQGASYEQYF.

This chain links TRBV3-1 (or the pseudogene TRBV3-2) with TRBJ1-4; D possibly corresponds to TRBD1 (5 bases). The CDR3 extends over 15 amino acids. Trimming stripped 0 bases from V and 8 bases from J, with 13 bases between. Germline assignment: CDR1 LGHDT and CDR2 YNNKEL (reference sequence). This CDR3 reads CASSQDPGLREKLFF. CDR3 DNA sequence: TGTGCCAGCAGCCAAGATCCGGGGCTGAGGGAAAAACTGTTTTTT.

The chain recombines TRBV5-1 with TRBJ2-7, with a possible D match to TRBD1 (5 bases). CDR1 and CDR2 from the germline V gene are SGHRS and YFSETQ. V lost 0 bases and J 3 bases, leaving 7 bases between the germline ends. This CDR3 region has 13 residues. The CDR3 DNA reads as TGCGCCAGCAGCTTGGGCAGGGACTACGAGCAGTACTTC. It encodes CASSLGRDYEQYF.

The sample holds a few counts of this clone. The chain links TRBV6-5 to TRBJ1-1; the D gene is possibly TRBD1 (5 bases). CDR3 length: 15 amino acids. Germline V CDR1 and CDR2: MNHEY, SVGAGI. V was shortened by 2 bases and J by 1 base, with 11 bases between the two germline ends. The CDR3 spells CASSYPGLGNTEAFF. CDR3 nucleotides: TGTGCCAGCAGTTACCCAGGGTTGGGGAACACTGAAGCTTTCTTT.

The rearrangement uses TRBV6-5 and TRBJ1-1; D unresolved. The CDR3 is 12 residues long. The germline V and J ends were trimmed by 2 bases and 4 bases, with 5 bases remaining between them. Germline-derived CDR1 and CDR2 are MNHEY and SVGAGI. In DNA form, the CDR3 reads TGTGCCAGCAGTTACAAGGGCACTGAAGCTTTCTTT. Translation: CASSYKGTEAFF.

The DNA of the CDR3 is TGTGCCTCCCGCGGTTTGACACCCGGTACGAGGGCCAACGTCCTGACTTTC. Protein product: CASRGLTPGTRANVLTF. The gene calls are TRBV30 and TRBJ2-6, with D unresolved. The CDR3 has 17 amino acids. The ends were cut back, 7 bases at V and 5 bases at J, with 24 bases in the middle. CDR1 and CDR2 (germline): GTSNPN, SVGIG (reference sequence). Full variable domain (rest looked up from reference TRBV30 and TRBJ2-6): SQTIHQWPATLVQPVGSPLSLECTVEGTSNPNLYWYRQAAGRGLQLLFYSVGIGQISSEVPQNLSASRPQDRQFILSSKKLLLSDSGFYLCASRGLTPGTRANVLTFGAGSRLTVL.

The CDR3 region has the DNA TGTGCCAGCAGCTTTGCAGCTAACTATGGCTACACCTTC. Its translation: CASSFAANYGYTF. The chain links TRBV5-4 to TRBJ1-2; D is uncertain. CDR1 and CDR2 from the germline V gene are SGHNT and YYREEE (reference sequence). This CDR3 is 13 amino acids long. Trimming cost V 2 bases and J 0 bases, with 5 bases left between them.

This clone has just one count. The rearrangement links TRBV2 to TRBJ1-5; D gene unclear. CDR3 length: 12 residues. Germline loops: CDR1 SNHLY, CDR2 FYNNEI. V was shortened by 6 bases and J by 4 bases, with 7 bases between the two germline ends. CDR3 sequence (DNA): TGTGCCAGCAGCCCTGGAAATCAGCCCCAGCATTTT. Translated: CASSPGNQPQHF.

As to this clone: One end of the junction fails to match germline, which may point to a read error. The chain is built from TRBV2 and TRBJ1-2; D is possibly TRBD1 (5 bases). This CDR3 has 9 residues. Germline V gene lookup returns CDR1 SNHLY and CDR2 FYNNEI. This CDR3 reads CAREGRMFF. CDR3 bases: TGTGCCAGGGAGGGACGGATGTTTTTC.

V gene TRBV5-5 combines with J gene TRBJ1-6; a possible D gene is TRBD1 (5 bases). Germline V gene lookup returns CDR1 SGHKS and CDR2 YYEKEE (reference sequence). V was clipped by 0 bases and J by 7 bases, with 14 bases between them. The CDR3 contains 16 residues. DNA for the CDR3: TGTGCCAGCAGCTTGGAGGGGACTTTGGGGAATTCACCCCTCCACTTT. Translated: CASSLEGTLGNSPLHF.

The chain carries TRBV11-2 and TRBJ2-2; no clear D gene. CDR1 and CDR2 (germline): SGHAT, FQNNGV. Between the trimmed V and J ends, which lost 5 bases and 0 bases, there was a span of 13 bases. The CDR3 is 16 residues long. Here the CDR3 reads CASSPPWVANTGELFF. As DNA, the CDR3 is TGTGCCAGCAGCCCCCCGTGGGTCGCGAACACCGGGGAGCTGTTTTTT.

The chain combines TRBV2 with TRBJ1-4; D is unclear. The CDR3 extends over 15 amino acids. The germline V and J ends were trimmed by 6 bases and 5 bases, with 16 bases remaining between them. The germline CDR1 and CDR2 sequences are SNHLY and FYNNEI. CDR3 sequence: CASRDQTKPNEKLFF. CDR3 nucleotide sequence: TGTGCCAGCAGAGACCAGACGAAGCCAAATGAAAAACTGTTTTTT. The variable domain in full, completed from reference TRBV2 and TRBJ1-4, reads EPEVTQTPSHQVTQMGQEVILRCVPISNHLYFYWYRQILGQKVEFLVSFYNNEISEKSEIFDDQFSVERPDGSNFTLKIRSTKLEDSAMYFCASRDQTKPNEKLFFGSGTQLSVL.

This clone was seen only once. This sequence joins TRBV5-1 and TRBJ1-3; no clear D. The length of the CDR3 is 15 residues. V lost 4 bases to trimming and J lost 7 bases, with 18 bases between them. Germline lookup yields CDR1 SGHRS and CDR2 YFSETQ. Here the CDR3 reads CASSPRPRDGNTIYF. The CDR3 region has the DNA TGCGCCAGCAGCCCGCGGCCCCGGGATGGTAACACCATATATTTT.

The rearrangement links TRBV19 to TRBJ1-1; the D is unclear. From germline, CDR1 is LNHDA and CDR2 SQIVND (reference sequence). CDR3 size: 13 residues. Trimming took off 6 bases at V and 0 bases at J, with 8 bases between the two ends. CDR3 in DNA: TGTGCCAGTAGCGCATACATGAACACTGAAGCTTTCTTT. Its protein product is CASSAYMNTEAFF.

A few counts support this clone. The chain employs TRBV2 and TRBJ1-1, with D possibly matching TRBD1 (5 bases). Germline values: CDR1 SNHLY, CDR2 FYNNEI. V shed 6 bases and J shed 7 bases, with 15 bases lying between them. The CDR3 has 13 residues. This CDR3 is CASRGQGVGEAFF. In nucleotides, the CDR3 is TGTGCCAGCAGGGGGCAGGGAGTCGGTGAAGCTTTCTTT.

CDR3 sequence (DNA): TGTGCCAGCAGCCCCCAGGGGGGACAGACAATTAACTATGGCTACACCTTC. Amino acids: CASSPQGGQTINYGYTF. V gene TRBV13 combines with J gene TRBJ1-2; 7 nucleotides match TRBD1. There are 17 residues in the CDR3. Unmatched junction bases numbered 13, after V lost 5 bases and J lost 1 base. CDR1 and CDR2 from the germline V gene are PRHDT and FYEKMQ (reference sequence).

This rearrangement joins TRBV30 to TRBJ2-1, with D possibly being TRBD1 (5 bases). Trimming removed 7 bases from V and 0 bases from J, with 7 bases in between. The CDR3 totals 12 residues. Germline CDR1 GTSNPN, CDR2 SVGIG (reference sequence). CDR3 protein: CASGNSYNEQFF. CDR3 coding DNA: TGTGCCTCAGGGAACTCCTACAATGAGCAGTTCTTC. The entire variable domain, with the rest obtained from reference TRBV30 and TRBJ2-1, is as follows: SQTIHQWPATLVQPVGSPLSLECTVEGTSNPNLYWYRQAAGRGLQLLFYSVGIGQISSEVPQNLSASRPQDRQFILSSKKLLLSDSGFYLCASGNSYNEQFFGPGTRLTVL.

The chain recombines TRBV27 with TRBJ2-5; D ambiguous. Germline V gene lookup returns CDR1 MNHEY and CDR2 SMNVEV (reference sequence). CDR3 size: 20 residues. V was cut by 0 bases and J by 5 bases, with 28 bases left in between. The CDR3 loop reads CASSLSFPPWAAGPRETQYF. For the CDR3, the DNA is TGTGCCAGCAGTTTATCTTTTCCCCCATGGGCGGCCGGACCAAGGGAGACCCAGTACTTC.

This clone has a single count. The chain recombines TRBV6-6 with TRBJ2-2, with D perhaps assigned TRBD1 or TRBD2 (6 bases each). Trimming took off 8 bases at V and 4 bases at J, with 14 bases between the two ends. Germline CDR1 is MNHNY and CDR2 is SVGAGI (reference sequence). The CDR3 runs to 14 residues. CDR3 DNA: TGTGCCAGCCTCCGGGGGCCGGGCACCGGGGAGCTGTTTTTT. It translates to CASLRGPGTGELFF.

The CDR3 reads CASSEEGGRGFDQPQHF. The CDR3 DNA follows: TGTGCCAGCAGTGAAGAAGGGGGGCGCGGGTTTGATCAGCCCCAGCATTTT. The chain has TRBV6-1 and TRBJ1-5, with a weak D call TRBD1 (6 bases). Germline CDR1 reads MNHNS; CDR2 reads SASEGT. The ends were cut back, 1 base at V and 5 bases at J, with 18 bases in the middle. CDR3 size: 17 residues.

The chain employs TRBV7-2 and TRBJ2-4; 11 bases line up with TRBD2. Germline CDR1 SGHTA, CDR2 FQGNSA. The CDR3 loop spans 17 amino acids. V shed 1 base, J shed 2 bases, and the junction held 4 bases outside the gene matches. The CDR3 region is CASSLVAGGPSKNIQYF. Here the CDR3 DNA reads TGTGCCAGCAGCTTAGTAGCGGGGGGGCCATCCAAAAACATTCAGTACTTC.